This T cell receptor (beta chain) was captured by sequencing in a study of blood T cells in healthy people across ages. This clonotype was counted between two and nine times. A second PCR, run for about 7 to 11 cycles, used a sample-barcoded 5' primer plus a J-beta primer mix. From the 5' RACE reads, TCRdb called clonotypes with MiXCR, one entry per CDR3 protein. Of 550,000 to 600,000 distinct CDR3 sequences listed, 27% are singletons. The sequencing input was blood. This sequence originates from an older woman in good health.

The CDR3 reads CAGSNRGPDEQYF. The CDR3 DNA is TGTGCCGGCAGCAATAGGGGGCCCGACGAGCAGTACTTC. The chain couples TRBV21-1 to TRBJ2-7; no DNA check was done on the table's D call, TRBD1. TRBV21-1 is a pseudogene. The CDR3 length is 13 residues.